These 21 T cell receptor beta chains came from one sample sequenced in a study of response to subunit inactivated influenza vaccine. TCRdb ran MiXCR on the RT-PCR reads and lists one entry per CDR3 protein. The repertoire holds about 650,000 distinct CDR3 sequences, 11% to 15% seen once, with less than 9% in the top ten. This material consisted of PBMCs from blood, taken approximately 15 days before vaccination. These TCRs come from a man aged 45 to 65 who received an inactivated influenza vaccine.

The V and J genes are TRBV20-1 and TRBJ2-5; TRBD1 aligns across 7 bases. Germline CDR1 DFQATT, CDR2 SNEGSKA (reference sequence). The CDR3 runs 17 residues. After removal of 2 bases from V and 0 bases from J, the junction contained 12 bases not matched to a gene. This chain's CDR3 is CSARPTNPTGNQETQYF. In nucleotides, the CDR3 is TGCAGTGCTAGACCAACCAATCCGACAGGGAACCAAGAGACCCAGTACTTC.

The chain links TRBV7-9 to TRBJ1-1, with a weak D call TRBD1 (6 bases). Germline values: CDR1 SEHNR, CDR2 FQNEAQ (reference sequence). This CDR3 comprises 13 residues. Trimming left V 2 bases short and J 10 bases short, with 14 bases between. Here the CDR3 DNA reads TGTGCCAGCAGCTTAACGGGGGGGCGGGGAGCTTTCTTT. It yields the protein CASSLTGGRGAFF.

The chain joins TRBV6-2 or TRBV6-3 to TRBJ2-1; 13 bases fit TRBD2. V lost 6 bases, J lost 9 bases, and 11 bases stayed unmatched. CDR1 is MNHEY and CDR2 is SVGEGT in the germline V gene. There are 16 residues in the CDR3. CDR3 DNA: TGTGCCAGCAGCTACGTTGGACTAGCGGGAGAACGTGAGCAGTTCTTC. Protein: CASSYVGLAGEREQFF.

The CDR3 protein is CASSQVGDLSYEQYF. CDR3 coding DNA: TGTGCCAGCAGCCAAGTAGGGGACTTATCCTACGAGCAGTACTTC. The V and J genes are TRBV3-1 and TRBJ2-7; D is possibly TRBD2 (6 bases). There are 15 residues in the CDR3. With 1 base removed from V and 1 base from J, the gap between germline ends came to 11 bases. Per the germline V gene, CDR1 is LGHDT and CDR2 is YNNKEL (reference sequence).

The chain links TRBV7-2 to TRBJ2-5; perhaps TRBD2 as D (6 bases). CDR3 length: 16 amino acids. The ends were cut back, 5 bases at V and 4 bases at J, with 20 bases in the middle. Germline CDR1 SGHTA, CDR2 FQGNSA. CDR3 sequence: CASSGTVTRRGETQYF. The DNA for the CDR3 is TGTGCCAGCAGCGGAACGGTGACTAGGCGTGGAGAGACCCAGTACTTC.

This clonotype has more than one count but fewer than ten. This chain joins TRBV20-1 and TRBJ2-7; 8 nucleotides line up with TRBD1. The CDR3 is made up of 15 amino acids. CDR1 and CDR2 from the germline V gene are DFQATT and SNEGSKA (reference sequence). With V trimmed by 2 bases and J by 2 bases, 8 bases remained unmatched. The chain's CDR3 is CSARSPGGAAYEQYF. In nucleotides, the CDR3 is TGCAGTGCTAGATCTCCAGGGGGCGCCGCCTACGAGCAGTACTTC.

Ten or more counts support this clonotype. This chain links TRBV7-8 with TRBJ1-1, with no clear D. The CDR3 is 16 residues long. Germline CDR1 is SGHVS and CDR2 is FQNEAQ. Trimming pared 3 bases from V and 7 bases from J, leaving 21 bases between. This CDR3 is CASSLSAAPYLFEAFF. The CDR3 DNA follows: TGTGCCAGCAGCTTGTCGGCGGCCCCGTACCTCTTTGAAGCTTTCTTT.

CDR3 sequence (DNA): TGTGCCTGGAGTAGAGATGCGGGATTTAGTGAGCAGTTCTTC. Translation gives CAWSRDAGFSEQFF. This chain links TRBV30 with TRBJ2-1, with D possibly TRBD2 on 6 matching bases. V was shortened by 2 bases and J by 9 bases, with 17 bases between the two germline ends. The CDR3 consists of 14 residues. Germline CDR1 GTSNPN, CDR2 SVGIG (reference sequence).

This clonotype has more than one count but fewer than ten. The chain uses TRBV9 and TRBJ2-2; D remains unclear. The ends were cut back, 4 bases at V and 8 bases at J, with 12 bases in the middle. From germline, CDR1 is SGDLS and CDR2 YYNGEE. This CDR3 region has 13 residues. The DNA of the CDR3 is TGTGCCAGCAGCCCAACCCCGCGGGGGGAGCTGTTTTTT. Translation gives CASSPTPRGELFF.

As regards this clonotype: A much larger clone lies a single base off, so this may be a read error. The chain employs TRBV12-3 or TRBV12-4 and TRBJ2-7; 11 bases are shared with TRBD1. With 3 bases clipped from V and 11 bases from J, the junction kept 6 bases outside the gene matches. The CDR3 runs 13 residues. In DNA, the CDR3 is TGTGCCAGCAGTTTGGGACAGGGGGTTGAGGAGTACTTC. Translated: CASSLGQGVEEYF.

Remarks on this clonotype: Sequence at one end of the junction differs from germline and may be a read error. This chain uses TRBV7-9 with TRBJ2-1; either TRBD1 or TRBD2 may supply D (5 bases each). The CDR3 contains 14 residues. CDR1 is SEHNR and CDR2 is FQNEAQ in the germline V gene (reference sequence). The DNA for the CDR3 is TGTGCCAGCAGCGGGACGGGGACCTACAATGAGCAGATCTTC. Encoded protein: CASSGTGTYNEQIF.

The table lists this clonotype with many counts. V is TRBV6-2 or TRBV6-3 and J is TRBJ2-5; D is undetermined. In germline, CDR1 is MNHEY, CDR2 SVGEGT. The V gene lost 7 bases and the J gene lost 4 bases, with 13 bases spanning the gap. The CDR3 is 13 residues long. The CDR3 spells CASTPRRRETQYF. CDR3 nucleotides: TGTGCCAGCACCCCTCGGAGAAGAGAGACCCAGTACTTC.

This clonotype turned up a few times. The V and J genes are TRBV5-1 and TRBJ2-3; 8 bases are shared with TRBD1. This CDR3 has 15 amino acids. CDR1 is SGHRS and CDR2 is YFSETQ in the germline V gene. The V and J ends lost 5 bases and 4 bases, in that order; junction bases with no gene match: 9. The chain's CDR3 is CASRGQTGVADTQYF. The CDR3 nucleotides read TGCGCCAGCAGAGGACAGACAGGGGTAGCAGATACGCAGTATTTT.

This clonotype was seen a few times. The chain employs TRBV5-1 and TRBJ2-7; a possible D gene is TRBD1 (6 bases). The CDR3 runs to 15 residues. Trimming pared 3 bases from V and 2 bases from J, leaving 15 bases between. The germline gives CDR1 SGHRS, CDR2 YFSETQ. CDR3 bases: TGCGCCAGCAGCTGGACGGACAGCTTGACCTACGAGCAGTACTTC. Translated: CASSWTDSLTYEQYF.

The CDR3 loop reads CASSRGVLSSYEQYF. CDR3 nucleotide sequence: TGCGCCAGCAGCCGCGGGGTACTGTCGTCCTACGAGCAGTACTTC. The genes are TRBV5-1 and TRBJ2-7, with D possibly being TRBD2 (6 bases). Germline V gives CDR1 SGHRS, CDR2 YFSETQ. V was pared by 4 bases and J by 1 base, with 15 bases between. There are 15 residues in the CDR3.

This clonotype has a count of ten or more. This chain connects TRBV29-1 to TRBJ2-5, with 7 nucleotides matching TRBD2. Losses at the gene ends were 4 bases for V and 5 bases for J; bases not matched to a gene: 7. From germline, CDR1 is SQVTM and CDR2 ANQGSEA. The CDR3 length is 13 residues. The CDR3 reads CSVGAQGGETQYF. As DNA, the CDR3 is TGCAGCGTTGGAGCTCAGGGAGGGGAGACCCAGTACTTC. Filled out from reference TRBV29-1 and TRBJ2-5, the complete variable domain reads SAVISQKPSRDICQRGTSLTIQCQVDSQVTMMFWYRQQPGQSLTLIATANQGSEATYESGFVIDKFPISRPNLTFSTLTVSNMSPEDSSIYLCSVGAQGGETQYFGPGTRLLVL.

This chain connects TRBV5-6 to TRBJ2-1; D not resolved. The germline V gene encodes CDR1 SGHDT and CDR2 YYEEEE. V shed 0 bases and J shed 8 bases, with 9 bases lying between them. This CDR3 comprises 13 residues. The CDR3 reads CASSLVHLDEQFF. In DNA form, the CDR3 reads TGTGCCAGCAGCTTGGTCCATCTGGATGAGCAGTTCTTC. Full variable domain (rest looked up from reference TRBV5-6 and TRBJ2-1): DAGVTQSPTHLIKTRGQQVTLRCSPKSGHDTVSWYQQALGQGPQFIFQYYEEEERQRGNFPDRFSGHQFPNYSSELNVNALLLGDSALYLCASSLVHLDEQFFGPGTRLTVL.

The sample holds a few counts of this clonotype. This sequence joins TRBV20-1 and TRBJ2-3, with TRBD2 identical over 9 bases. Germline lookup yields CDR1 DFQATT and CDR2 SNEGSKA (reference sequence). Unmatched junction bases numbered 7, after V lost 7 bases and J lost 2 bases. This CDR3 comprises 14 residues. CDR3 loop: CSGGAGGNTDTQYF. The CDR3 DNA follows: TGCAGTGGGGGAGCGGGGGGAAACACAGATACGCAGTATTTT.

This chain connects TRBV11-1 to TRBJ2-3, with unresolved D. The CDR3 totals 13 residues. CDR1 SGHAT and CDR2 FQDESV come from the germline V gene (reference sequence). Trimming left V 5 bases short and J 2 bases short, with 8 bases between. CDR3 residues: CASSIRFTDTQYF. The CDR3 DNA is TGTGCCAGCAGCATACGATTCACAGATACGCAGTATTTT.

The chain carries TRBV11-2 and TRBJ2-5, with a weak D call TRBD2 (5 bases). Trimming cost V 5 bases and J 5 bases, with 15 bases left between them. The V gene's germline CDR1 is SGHAT and CDR2 FQNNGV. CDR3 size: 14 residues. The CDR3 nucleotides read TGTGCCAGCAGCACGGACTTATTAGGGGAGACCCAGTACTTC. Protein sequence: CASSTDLLGETQYF.

This clonotype was detected a few times. The rearrangement links TRBV28 to TRBJ2-7; possibly TRBD1 or TRBD2 for D (6 bases each). CDR3 length: 15 amino acids. Germline V gene lookup returns CDR1 MDHEN and CDR2 SYDVKM. V lost 6 bases and J 5 bases, leaving 20 bases between the germline ends. The CDR3 DNA follows: TGTGCCAGCAGCCCCCCCGCAGGGGAGGCCCACGAGCAGTACTTC. Residues: CASSPPAGEAHEQYF.